This is a list of T cell receptor beta chains from one sample in a study of blood T cell repertoires in COVID-19. Repertoires were generated with immunoSEQ multiplex PCR, while TCRdb's copy carries only in-frame clones and drops some. The sample holds around 100,000 clones; about four fifths are singletons and the top ten take roughly 4%. What was sequenced was peripheral blood. These receptors came from a human donor in a cohort sampled during active COVID-19. The CDR3 runs from the conserved cysteine through the conserved F or W. The D gene is left open where the match is weak. Clone size is stated in some rows and not others, as once, few, many or a class when expanded.

d_call clone_size j_call v_call cdr3_aa cdr3_nt
TRBD2 . TRBJ2-5 TRBV5-4 CATSRGLAGGLQETQYF TGTGCCACGTCTCGGGGACTAGCGGGGGGGCTGCAAGAGACCCAGTACTTC
. . TRBJ2-4 TRBV29-1 CSATVTGRSNIQYF TGCAGCGCGACCGTGACAGGGAGGTCAAACATTCAGTACTTC
. . TRBJ2-5 TRBV6-1 CASSEDRVRKETQYF TGTGCCAGCAGTGAAGATCGAGTCCGAAAAGAGACCCAGTACTTC
TRBD2 . TRBJ2-1 TRBV19 CASSITLASGGLYNEQFF TGTGCCAGTAGTATCACCCTTGCTAGCGGGGGGCTCTACAATGAGCAGTTCTTC
. few TRBJ1-3 TRBV6-6 CASSQDGEFGNTIYF TGTGCCAGCAGTCAGGACGGGGAATTTGGAAACACCATATATTTT
TRBD1 many TRBJ1-2 TRBV5-1 CASSPETGKKDYGYTF TGCGCCAGCAGCCCGGAGACAGGGAAGAAAGACTATGGCTACACCTTC
. . TRBJ2-3 TRBV28 CASSRPSRGTDTQYF TGTGCCAGCAGCCGCCCCTCGAGGGGGACAGATACGCAGTATTTT
TRBD1 . TRBJ2-6 TRBV28 CASSPAQGAYSGANVLTF TGTGCCAGCAGCCCCGCGCAGGGGGCGTACTCTGGGGCCAACGTCCTGACTTTC
TRBD1 . TRBJ1-3 TRBV19 CASSTPGTGSFLSGNTIYF TGTGCCAGTAGTACGCCCGGGACAGGGTCCTTTCTCTCTGGAAACACCATATATTTT
. . TRBJ1-2 TRBV2 CASSEQGNYGYTF TGTGCCAGCAGTGAACAGGGGAACTATGGCTACACCTTC
. . TRBJ2-1 TRBV5-1 CASSLLQADNEQFF TGCGCCAGCAGCTTGTTACAGGCAGACAATGAGCAGTTCTTC
. few TRBJ2-7 TRBV9 CASSALLQGGEQYF TGTGCCAGCAGCGCTCTTCTACAGGGTGGCGAGCAGTACTTC
TRBD2 . TRBJ2-3 TRBV4-1 CASSQGTSGGGTDTQYF TGCGCCAGCAGCCAAGGGACTAGCGGGGGGGGCACAGATACGCAGTATTTT
. . TRBJ1-2 TRBV11-2 CASSADRPYGYTF TGTGCCAGCAGCGCTGACAGGCCCTATGGCTACACCTTC
. . TRBJ2-5 TRBV7-2 CASSLGVGRGETQYF TGTGCCAGCAGCCTTGGCGTCGGGCGGGGTGAGACCCAGTACTTC
. . TRBJ2-5 TRBV14 CASSPGVASAETQYF TGTGCCAGCAGCCCGGGGGTAGCTTCCGCTGAGACCCAGTACTTC
TRBD1 few TRBJ1-5 TRBV9 CASSAQGGDGPQHF TGTGCCAGCAGTGCTCAGGGGGGAGACGGGCCCCAGCATTTT
. . TRBJ1-2 TRBV6-6 CASRKQGFYGYTF TGTGCCAGCAGAAAACAGGGTTTCTATGGCTACACCTTC
. . TRBJ1-1 TRBV4-1 CASSQVYSGTEAFF TGCGCCAGCAGCCAAGTCTACAGCGGGACTGAAGCTTTCTTT
TRBD1 . TRBJ2-2 TRBV3-1/TRBV3-2 CASSQDRTGNTGELFF TGTGCCAGCAGCCAAGATCGGACAGGGAACACCGGGGAGCTGTTTTTT
. . TRBJ2-3 TRBV11-2 CASSLGQGVVDTDTQYF TGTGCCAGCAGCTTAGGCCAAGGGGTTGTAGACACAGATACGCAGTATTTT
. . TRBJ2-7 TRBV6-2/TRBV6-3 CASSQGASGSYEQYF TGTGCCAGCAGTCAGGGGGCTAGCGGCTCCTACGAGCAGTACTTC
. . TRBJ1-2 TRBV10-3 CAISDMGRGGYGYTF TGTGCCATCAGTGATATGGGCAGGGGTGGGTATGGCTACACCTTC
TRBD2 once TRBJ2-2 TRBV4-1 CASSPLAGAGELFF TGCGCCAGCAGCCCCCTAGCGGGGGCTGGGGAGCTGTTTTTT
TRBD1 . TRBJ2-2 TRBV7-8 CASSLGWKGAKSRTGELFF TGTGCCAGCAGCTTAGGTTGGAAGGGGGCAAAGTCGAGGACCGGGGAGCTGTTTTTT
. . TRBJ2-1 TRBV5-4 CASSSAGTRYNEQFF TGTGCCAGCAGCTCAGCCGGGACTCGATACAATGAGCAGTTCTTC
. . TRBJ1-1 TRBV7-9 CASSSARYGRMNTEAFF TGTGCCAGCAGCTCCGCTAGGTATGGTCGAATGAACACTGAAGCTTTCTTT
TRBD1 . TRBJ1-2 TRBV11-2 CASSLGKGDRDRFLTF TGTGCCAGCAGCTTAGGGAAGGGGGACAGGGATCGATTTTTGACCTTC
TRBD1 . TRBJ1-1 TRBV7-2 CASSSQGGNTEAFF TGTGCCAGCAGCTCTCAGGGGGGGAACACTGAAGCTTTCTTT
. . TRBJ2-3 TRBV6-4 CASSDGSGGTDTQYF TGTGCCAGCAGTGACGGGAGTGGCGGCACAGATACGCAGTATTTT
. . TRBJ1-1 TRBV3-1/TRBV3-2 CASSQTREGQAFF TGTGCCAGCAGCCAGACCCGAGAGGGTCAAGCTTTCTTT
. . TRBJ2-5 TRBV6-6 CASTQTGLGETQYF TGTGCCAGCACCCAGACAGGATTGGGGGAGACCCAGTACTTC
. . TRBJ1-4 TRBV30 CAWSVPGGVAEKLFF TGTGCCTGGAGTGTACCTGGAGGCGTAGCGGAAAAACTGTTTTTT
. . TRBJ1-5 TRBV19 CASSIGYRVNQPQHF TGTGCCAGTAGTATAGGTTACAGGGTAAATCAGCCCCAGCATTTT
. . TRBJ1-3 TRBV4-2 CASSQVGGGNTIYF TGTGCCAGCAGCCAAGTGGGAGGTGGAAACACCATATATTTT
TRBD1 . TRBJ2-2 TRBV20-1 CSASLGTGNTGELFF TGCAGTGCTAGTCTGGGGACAGGGAACACCGGGGAGCTGTTTTTT
. few TRBJ1-2 TRBV5-4 CASSLMAGDYGYTF TGTGCCAGCAGCTTGATGGCAGGGGACTATGGCTACACCTTC
TRBD1 . TRBJ1-5 TRBV4-2 CASSQEETGVYYNQPQHF TGTGCCAGCAGCCAAGAGGAGACAGGGGTTTATTACAATCAGCCCCAGCATTTT
TRBD1 . TRBJ1-2 TRBV6-6 CAGKTGTDGYTF TGTGCCGGCAAGACAGGGACTGACGGCTACACCTTC
TRBD1 . TRBJ2-2 TRBV19 CASSPGTVNTGELFF TGTGCCAGTAGTCCTGGGACAGTCAACACCGGGGAGCTGTTTTTT
TRBD2 . TRBJ2-1 TRBV4-3 CASSQMTSGGQNEQFF TGCGCCAGCAGCCAAATGACTAGCGGGGGACAGAATGAGCAGTTCTTC
. . TRBJ2-3 TRBV3-1/TRBV3-2 CASSASGKADTQYF TGTGCCAGCAGCGCATCAGGGAAAGCAGATACGCAGTATTTT
. . TRBJ2-7 TRBV7-2 CASSSKTGSSSYEQYF TGTGCCAGCAGTTCTAAGACAGGCTCGAGCTCCTACGAGCAGTACTTC
TRBD1 . TRBJ2-7 TRBV19 CASSSRDRASEQYF TGTGCCAGTAGTAGCCGGGACAGGGCCAGCGAGCAGTACTTC
. . TRBJ2-2 TRBV5-6 CASSSRSQGTGELFF TGTGCCAGCAGCTCTCGGAGTCAGGGGACCGGGGAGCTGTTTTTT
. . TRBJ2-2 TRBV18 CASSPRAGSPGGDTGELFF TGTGCCAGCTCACCACGGGCAGGGAGCCCCGGCGGGGACACCGGGGAGCTGTTTTTT
TRBD2 . TRBJ2-1 TRBV7-2 CASSLGLAGGINEQFF TGTGCCAGCAGCCTGGGACTAGCGGGGGGCATCAATGAGCAGTTCTTC
TRBD2 once TRBJ2-5 TRBV15 CATSRDGWAAGANQETQYF TGTGCCACCAGCAGAGATGGTTGGGCAGCGGGGGCAAACCAAGAGACCCAGTACTTC
. . TRBJ2-3 TRBV28 CASSRRQRSTDTQYF TGTGCCAGCAGTAGAAGACAGCGTTCCACAGATACGCAGTATTTT
. . TRBJ2-5 TRBV24-1 CATSDGGQLYQETQYF TGTGCCACCAGTGATGGGGGACAACTGTACCAAGAGACCCAGTACTTC
. . TRBJ2-5 TRBV7-2 CASRQDRETQYF TGTGCCAGCAGACAAGACAGGGAGACCCAGTACTTC
. . TRBJ2-5 TRBV3-1/TRBV3-2 CASSPRGGGREETQYF TGTGCCAGCAGCCCCAGGGGAGGGGGTCGGGAAGAGACCCAGTACTTC
TRBD2 . TRBJ2-3 TRBV6-5 CASSLIAGGRDTQYF TGTGCCAGCAGCTTAATAGCGGGGGGGCGGGATACGCAGTATTTT
. . TRBJ1-6 TRBV6-1 CASSGPSRQAPGWTPLHF TGTGCCAGCAGTGGCCCGTCCCGACAGGCCCCGGGGTGGACACCCCTCCACTTT
. . TRBJ2-7 TRBV21-1 CASSKPGQCYEQYF TGTGCCAGCAGCAAACCGGGACAGTGCTACGAGCAGTACTTC
. . TRBJ1-2 TRBV6-5 CASFRGGYGYTF TGTGCCAGTTTCCGAGGCGGCTATGGCTACACCTTC
. once TRBJ2-1 TRBV6-2/TRBV6-3 CASGPFIGGVREQFF TGTGCCAGCGGCCCCTTTATAGGGGGGGTCCGGGAGCAGTTCTTC
TRBD1 . TRBJ1-2 TRBV5-4 CASSLDGQGARGYTF TGTGCCAGCAGCTTGGATGGGCAGGGGGCTCGAGGCTACACCTTC
TRBD2 . TRBJ2-1 TRBV18 CASSPTGLASYNEQFF TGTGCCAGCTCACCAACGGGACTAGCCTCCTACAATGAGCAGTTCTTC